These 14 T cell receptor beta chains share one sample of origin, sequenced in a study of shared clonotypes between healthy human individuals. The table came from immunoSEQ multiplex PCR; TCRdb's copy has only in-frame clones and leaves some out. The sample records more than 2 million clones, 95% being singletons. Sequencing was performed on naive CD4+ T cells sorted from blood. Stated subset: CD45RA+ positively selected. The receptors shown here come from a man between 18 and 29 years old in good health.

The genes are TRBV29-1 and TRBJ1-1, with 8 bases fitting TRBD1. The CDR3 runs 14 residues. Germline CDR1 SQVTM, CDR2 ANQGSEA. The junction had 7 bases not matched to a gene; V was cut back by 6 bases and J by 1 base. CDR3 residues: CSVSRDRTNTEAFF. The CDR3 DNA sequence: TGCAGCGTAAGTCGGGACAGGACGAACACTGAAGCTTTCTTT.

The chain couples TRBV28 to TRBJ2-7; tentatively, D is TRBD2 (5 bases). V was trimmed by 3 bases and J by 0 bases, leaving 9 bases between them. CDR1 and CDR2 (germline): MDHEN, SYDVKM. There are 14 residues in the CDR3. The chain's CDR3 is CASSFAGDSYEQYF. CDR3 bases: TGTGCCAGCAGTTTCGCCGGGGACTCCTACGAGCAGTACTTC.

The V gene is TRBV7-6, the J gene TRBJ2-7; D is undetermined. The germline CDR1 and CDR2 sequences are SGHVS and FNYEAQ. Trimming took 4 bases from V and 0 from J, leaving 10 bases between them. The CDR3 is 14 amino acids. CDR3 loop: CASSYRTGSYEQYF. DNA of the CDR3: TGTGCCAGCAGCTACAGAACGGGCTCCTACGAGCAGTACTTC.

Comments on this clone: At the DNA level, this CDR3 is encoded by other sequences in the same sample as well. CDR3 sequence: CASSVGHLNTEAFF. For the CDR3, the DNA is TGTGCCAGCAGCGTAGGTCACCTGAACACTGAAGCTTTCTTT. The chain uses TRBV9 and TRBJ1-1; D ambiguous. Germline values: CDR1 SGDLS, CDR2 YYNGEE. Trimming took 0 bases from V and 0 from J, leaving 6 bases between them. The CDR3 consists of 14 residues.

Remarks on this clone: Other DNA sequences of this sample code for an identical CDR3. The chain combines TRBV27 with TRBJ1-5; no reliable D call. The CDR3 is 13 amino acids. Deletions cut 0 bases from V and 2 bases from J, with 2 bases between. Germline V gene sequence: CDR1 MNHEY, CDR2 SMNVEV (reference sequence). The CDR3 loop reads CASSLSGNQPQHF. The CDR3 DNA reads as TGTGCCAGCAGTTTATCTGGCAATCAGCCCCAGCATTTT.

The chain carries TRBV27 and TRBJ2-1, with 7 bases identical to TRBD2. The junction had 14 bases not matched to a gene; V was cut back by 7 bases and J by 2 bases. The germline V gene has CDR1 MNHEY and CDR2 SMNVEV (reference sequence). CDR3 length: 17 amino acids. CDR3 residues: CASTLRMSGTTYNEQFF. CDR3 in DNA: TGTGCCAGCACCCTCCGGATGAGCGGGACCACCTACAATGAGCAGTTCTTC.

The table lists this clone with a count of one. The chain joins TRBV19 to TRBJ2-7; D perhaps matches TRBD1 (5 bases). Germline V gene sequence: CDR1 LNHDA, CDR2 SQIVND (reference sequence). Trimming took off 6 bases at V and 5 bases at J, with 20 bases between the two ends. This CDR3 has 15 residues. The CDR3 sequence is CASSVQGTSGNEQYF. Written as DNA, the CDR3 is TGTGCCAGTAGCGTCCAGGGTACCTCTGGGAACGAGCAGTACTTC.

This clone showed up just a few times. Additional DNA sequences in this sample encode the identical CDR3. The chain employs TRBV2 and TRBJ2-2; TRBD1 agrees at 9 bases. Germline trimming cut 4 bases from V and 0 bases from J; bases unmatched to any gene: 0. The CDR3 is 15 amino acids. The germline V gene has CDR1 SNHLY and CDR2 FYNNEI. The CDR3 reads CASSGQGANTGELFF. CDR3 in DNA: TGTGCCAGCAGTGGACAGGGGGCGAACACCGGGGAGCTGTTTTTT.

This clone was detected once. V gene TRBV5-1 combines with J gene TRBJ2-3; D not resolved. CDR3 length: 15 amino acids. Trimming stripped 0 bases from V and 2 bases from J, with 10 bases between. Germline assignment: CDR1 SGHRS and CDR2 YFSETQ. The CDR3 region is CASSLGSPVTDTQYF. The CDR3 DNA sequence: TGCGCCAGCAGCTTGGGCAGCCCCGTCACAGATACGCAGTATTTT.

The rearrangement links TRBV12-1 to TRBJ2-7; the tabulated D call, TRBD1, remains unverified against the DNA. TRBV12-1 is described as a pseudogene. The CDR3 totals 18 residues. CDR3 sequence reads: CASSFISRGFVTDYEQYF. For the CDR3, the DNA is TGTGCCAGCAGCTTTATATCCAGGGGATTTGTAACCGACTACGAGCAGTACTTC.

V gene TRBV11-2 combines with J gene TRBJ2-6; D not certain. Germline assignment: CDR1 SGHAT and CDR2 FQNNGV. The CDR3 spans 18 residues. V was shortened by 5 bases and J by 0 bases, with 17 bases between the two germline ends. This chain's CDR3 is CASSRRPTGSSGANVLTF. The CDR3 bases are TGTGCCAGCAGCCGGCGCCCGACGGGTAGCTCTGGGGCCAACGTCCTGACTTTC.

The chain couples TRBV6-5 to TRBJ2-7; tentatively, D is TRBD1 or TRBD2 (6 bases each). The germline V gene has CDR1 MNHEY and CDR2 SVGAGI. This CDR3 comprises 15 residues. V dropped 0 bases and J dropped 9 bases, with 18 bases sitting between them. DNA for the CDR3: TGTGCCAGCAGTTACTCGACTATGGGGGGCACGGGGCAGTACTTC. The encoded protein is CASSYSTMGGTGQYF.

CDR3 nucleotides: TGTGCCAGCAGCAAGCAAAGCGGGGACATTCAGTACTTC. It translates to CASSKQSGDIQYF. The chain carries TRBV7-9 and TRBJ2-4; 7 bases fit TRBD2. CDR1 and CDR2 (germline): SEHNR, FQNEAQ (reference sequence). The CDR3 runs to 13 residues. After removal of 5 bases from V and 8 bases from J, the junction contained 6 bases not matched to a gene.

J is TRBJ2-5 and V is TRBV30; D remains unclear. CDR1 is GTSNPN and CDR2 is SVGIG in the germline V gene (reference sequence). The length of the CDR3 is 15 residues. V gave up 0 bases and J gave up 4 bases, with 15 bases separating them. The CDR3 spells CAWSVPRMSRETQYF. For the CDR3, the DNA is TGTGCCTGGAGTGTACCGAGAATGAGTAGAGAGACCCAGTACTTC.